These 28 T cell receptor beta chains share one sample of origin, sequenced in a study of T cell changes during pregnancy in multiple sclerosis. Profiled with immunoSEQ multiplex PCR; TCRdb holds only in-frame clones, not every one. The sample carries 90,000 or so clones, about 91% recorded once. Material: peripheral blood, obtained in the first trimester of pregnancy. The receptors originated from a female donor in good health, enrolled as a control in a pregnancy study.

J is TRBJ1-1 and V is TRBV4-3, with TRBD1 matching 7 bases. Germline lookup yields CDR1 LGHNA and CDR2 YSLEER. This CDR3 comprises 13 residues. V trimming: 2 bases; J trimming: 5 bases; junction bases outside the gene matches: 2. The CDR3 nucleotides are TGCGCCAGCAGCCAAATCAGGGGGACTGAAGCTTTCTTT. Translated, it gives CASSQIRGTEAFF.

The chain has TRBV7-2 and TRBJ1-6; no clear D gene. The CDR3 is 12 residues long. Germline lookup yields CDR1 SGHTA and CDR2 FQGNSA. V was clipped by 5 bases and J by 8 bases, with 7 bases between them. The CDR3 DNA sequence: TGTGCCAGCAGCCCCGGTCATTCACCCCTCCACTTT. It yields the protein CASSPGHSPLHF.

This chain uses TRBV12-2 with TRBJ2-1; the table assigns TRBD2, which was not confirmed against the DNA. TRBV12-2 is listed as a pseudogene. The CDR3 runs 21 residues. The CDR3: CASRLEYVSGSMPSLGYEQFF. The DNA of the CDR3 is TGTGCAAGTCGCTTAGAATATGTCAGCGGTTCCATGCCTTCCTTGGGCTATGAGCAGTTCTTC.

CDR3: CASSLGSYGYTF. CDR3 nucleotide sequence: TGTGCCAGCAGCTTAGGTTCTTATGGCTACACCTTC. The chain has TRBV7-2 and TRBJ1-2; D unclear. This CDR3 comprises 12 residues. CDR1 is SGHTA and CDR2 is FQGNSA in the germline V gene. V lost 1 base, J lost 5 bases, and 5 bases lay in between.

The chain carries TRBV6-6 and TRBJ1-1, with 7 bases fitting TRBD1. The length of the CDR3 is 15 residues. Germline V CDR1 and CDR2: MNHNY, SVGAGI (reference sequence). V gave up 0 bases and J gave up 4 bases; unmatched junction bases: 5. As DNA, the CDR3 is TGTGCCAGCAGTTACTCGGGACAGAAGGCCACTGAAGCTTTCTTT. It specifies CASSYSGQKATEAFF.

The CDR3 DNA is TGTGCCAGCAGTGTTACTATGGTCGGAACAGATACGCAGTATTTT. It codes for CASSVTMVGTDTQYF. The chain carries TRBV2 and TRBJ2-3; D ambiguous. The germline V gene has CDR1 SNHLY and CDR2 FYNNEI. This CDR3 contains 15 residues. V dropped 4 bases and J dropped 3 bases, with 14 bases sitting between them. Variable domain in full (rest from reference TRBV2 and TRBJ2-3): EPEVTQTPSHQVTQMGQEVILRCVPISNHLYFYWYRQILGQKVEFLVSFYNNEISEKSEIFDDQFSVERPDGSNFTLKIRSTKLEDSAMYFCASSVTMVGTDTQYFGPGTRLTVL.

CDR3 nucleotide sequence: TGTGCCACCAGCAGAACTGGTCAGCCCCAGCATTTT. It codes for CATSRTGQPQHF. The chain couples TRBV15 to TRBJ1-5; D not certain. V was cut by 2 bases and J by 6 bases, with 5 bases left in between. The CDR3 has 12 residues. Per germline, CDR1 LNHNV and CDR2 YYDKDF (reference sequence).

The chain couples TRBV2 to TRBJ1-6, with TRBD1 identical over 8 bases. CDR1 SNHLY and CDR2 FYNNEI come from the germline V gene. This CDR3 spans 16 amino acids. V was clipped by 5 bases and J by 9 bases; unmatched bases: 12. CDR3: CASSTYGQGAGSPLHF. The CDR3 nucleotides are TGTGCCAGCAGTACCTATGGACAGGGAGCGGGTTCACCCCTCCACTTT. Using reference TRBV2 and TRBJ1-6 for the parts outside the CDR3, the full variable domain is EPEVTQTPSHQVTQMGQEVILRCVPISNHLYFYWYRQILGQKVEFLVSFYNNEISEKSEIFDDQFSVERPDGSNFTLKIRSTKLEDSAMYFCASSTYGQGAGSPLHFGNGTRLTVT.

This chain links TRBV7-2 with TRBJ2-4; D is ambiguous. Germline V gene sequence: CDR1 SGHTA, CDR2 FQGNSA. The CDR3 contains 17 residues. V gave up 3 bases and J gave up 0 bases, with 15 bases separating them. The CDR3 is CASSLVVQAGAKNIQYF. DNA of the CDR3: TGTGCCAGCAGCTTGGTCGTTCAGGCTGGAGCCAAAAACATTCAGTACTTC.

This chain joins TRBV7-8 and TRBJ1-1; tentatively, D is TRBD1 (5 bases). This CDR3 has 15 residues. The germline V gene has CDR1 SGHVS and CDR2 FQNEAQ. V lost 4 bases and J 1 base, leaving 13 bases between the germline ends. CDR3 nucleotides: TGTGCCAGCAGCTCTTACCCTGGACAGAACACTGAAGCTTTCTTT. It specifies CASSSYPGQNTEAFF.

The rearrangement links TRBV7-2 to TRBJ2-4; 8 nucleotides agree with TRBD2. CDR3 length equals 16 residues. Germline V gene sequence: CDR1 SGHTA, CDR2 FQGNSA. J gave up 3 bases and V 0 bases, and 4 bases lay outside the gene matches. CDR3 loop: CASSLASGVFKNIQYF. The CDR3 bases are TGTGCCAGCAGCTTAGCTAGCGGGGTATTCAAAAACATTCAGTACTTC.

The chain recombines TRBV4-2 with TRBJ2-7; TRBD2 matches 7 bases. Germline CDR1 is LGHNA and CDR2 is YNFKEQ. The junction had 9 bases not matched to a gene; V was cut back by 1 base and J by 0 bases. The CDR3 is 17 residues long. This chain's CDR3 is CASSQVPAGPISYEQYF. In DNA, the CDR3 is TGTGCCAGCAGCCAAGTTCCAGCGGGGCCAATCTCCTACGAGCAGTACTTC.

The chain links TRBV27 to TRBJ1-5; TRBD1 agrees at 10 bases. The CDR3 contains 15 residues. Germline assignment: CDR1 MNHEY and CDR2 SMNVEV (reference sequence). V lost 7 bases and J lost 3; bases outside the gene matches: 6. The CDR3 region has the DNA TGTGCCAGCAAGGGGGACAGGGGATACAATCAGCCCCAGCATTTT. It yields the protein CASKGDRGYNQPQHF.

The chain links TRBV30 to TRBJ1-5, with 9 bases aligning to TRBD1. Germline assignment: CDR1 GTSNPN and CDR2 SVGIG (reference sequence). Trimming cost V 2 bases and J 2 bases; bases outside gene matches: 4. This CDR3 has 15 residues. The CDR3 DNA follows: TGTGCCTGGAGTATGGACAGGGGAGGCAATCAGCCCCAGCATTTT. This codes for CAWSMDRGGNQPQHF.

The chain links TRBV28 to TRBJ2-2; possibly TRBD1 for D (5 bases). This CDR3 is 14 amino acids long. The V and J ends lost 2 bases and 2 bases respectively, with 6 bases between them. Germline values: CDR1 MDHEN, CDR2 SYDVKM. In DNA, the CDR3 is TGTGCCAGCAGTTTACAGGGAAACACCGGGGAGCTGTTTTTT. Protein: CASSLQGNTGELFF.

The genes are TRBV9 and TRBJ1-4, with D possibly being TRBD1 (6 bases). CDR3 length: 15 residues. Germline CDR1 reads SGDLS; CDR2 reads YYNGEE. The V and J ends lost 4 bases and 4 bases respectively, with 14 bases between them. The CDR3 nucleotides read TGTGCCAGCAGCTCCGAACAGGGCTATAATGAAAAACTGTTTTTT. This gives the protein CASSSEQGYNEKLFF.

The rearrangement links TRBV10-3 to TRBJ2-2; D remains ambiguous. Trimming removed 5 bases at V and 0 bases at J, with 10 bases between. The CDR3 has 15 amino acids. Germline CDR1 ENHRY, CDR2 SYGVKD. The CDR3 coding sequence is TGTGCCATCAGTTCAGGAACCGCGAACACCGGGGAGCTGTTTTTT. It is translated as CAISSGTANTGELFF.

The chain combines TRBV6-5 with TRBJ1-3; D unclear. The germline gives CDR1 MNHEY, CDR2 SVGAGI. V was cut by 6 bases and J by 0 bases, with 9 bases left in between. This CDR3 comprises 14 residues. The chain's CDR3 is CASRPTSSGNTIYF. The DNA of the CDR3 is TGTGCCAGCAGGCCCACAAGCTCTGGAAACACCATATATTTT.

The V call is TRBV7-6, the J call TRBJ2-2, with 7 positions matching TRBD1. Looked up from germline, CDR1 is SGHVS and CDR2 is FNYEAQ. The CDR3 has 15 residues. V was pared by 5 bases and J by 0 bases, with 3 bases of the junction left unmatched. CDR3 in DNA: TGTGCCAGCAGCCAAGGGACAGCGAACACCGGGGAGCTGTTTTTT. It encodes CASSQGTANTGELFF.

The chain couples TRBV6-5 to TRBJ2-5; no clear D gene. Germline V gene lookup returns CDR1 MNHEY and CDR2 SVGAGI. The CDR3 runs to 15 residues. Trimming shortened V by 4 bases and J by 7 bases, and 19 bases separated the two germline ends. The CDR3 spells CASSSVAIQFGTQYF. DNA of the CDR3: TGTGCCAGCAGTTCGGTAGCTATTCAATTCGGGACCCAGTACTTC.

The chain is built from TRBV29-1 and TRBJ2-3, with D perhaps matching TRBD2 (6 bases). The V gene lost 4 bases and the J gene lost 6 bases, with 8 bases spanning the gap. In germline, CDR1 is SQVTM, CDR2 ANQGSEA. CDR3 length: 11 residues. This CDR3 is CSVGRADTQYF. For the CDR3, the DNA is TGCAGCGTTGGGAGGGCTGATACGCAGTATTTT.

This clone was found once. V usage is TRBV18 and J usage is TRBJ2-3, with D possibly TRBD2 on 6 matching bases. Germline CDR1 and CDR2: KGHSH and LQKENI. The CDR3 has 11 amino acids. V gave up 3 bases and J gave up 15 bases, with 13 bases separating them. CDR3 in DNA: TGTGCCAGCTCACCCGGGACTGCGGTTTATTTT. Amino acids: CASSPGTAVYF.

The chain has TRBV27 and TRBJ1-5; D is uncertain. The CDR3 covers 12 residues. The germline V gene encodes CDR1 MNHEY and CDR2 SMNVEV (reference sequence). The germline V and J ends were trimmed by 5 bases and 4 bases, with 6 bases remaining between them. CDR3 in DNA: TGTGCCAGCAGTCCCCGTAATCAGCCCCAGCATTTT. Translating gives CASSPRNQPQHF.

This chain uses TRBV15 with TRBJ1-5, with D unclear. This CDR3 has 16 amino acids. CDR1 LNHNV and CDR2 YYDKDF come from the germline V gene (reference sequence). Trimming removed 0 bases from V and 0 bases from J, with 9 bases in between. DNA of the CDR3: TGTGCCACCAGCAGAGATATCCGGGTTAGCAATCAGCCCCAGCATTTT. Protein product: CATSRDIRVSNQPQHF.

The rearrangement links TRBV10-2 to TRBJ1-1; the D gene is possibly TRBD1 (6 bases). Germline V CDR1 and CDR2: WSHSY, SAAADI. Between the trimmed V and J ends, which lost 3 bases and 6 bases, there was a span of 11 bases. There are 13 residues in the CDR3. CDR3 protein: CASSETQGSEAFF. In DNA, the CDR3 is TGCGCCAGCAGTGAAACCCAGGGGTCTGAAGCTTTCTTT.

This chain connects TRBV5-8 to TRBJ1-1, with D possibly TRBD1 on 5 matching bases. Trimming cost V 4 bases and J 5 bases, with 12 bases left between them. Germline CDR1 SGHTS, CDR2 YDEGEE. The CDR3 spans 13 residues. The DNA of the CDR3 is TGTGCCAGCAGCCCGGGGGGTTGGACTGAAGCTTTCTTT. This sequence encodes CASSPGGWTEAFF.

The rearrangement uses TRBV6-6 and TRBJ1-5; the match to TRBD1 covers 8 bases. J gave up 6 bases and V 5 bases, and 9 bases lay outside the gene matches. The germline V gene has CDR1 MNHNY and CDR2 SVGAGI (reference sequence). The CDR3 loop spans 15 amino acids. The CDR3 nucleotides are TGTGCCAGCAGTCCCCCAGGACAGGGAAGTCAGCCCCAGCATTTT. Protein product: CASSPPGQGSQPQHF.

This chain links TRBV11-2 with TRBJ1-2; tentative D call: TRBD1 (6 bases). Germline loops: CDR1 SGHAT, CDR2 FQNNGV. The CDR3 spans 13 residues. The germline V and J ends were trimmed by 1 base and 6 bases, with 9 bases remaining between them. In DNA form, the CDR3 reads TGTGCCAGCAGCTTAGGACAGGTTAATGGCTACACCTTC. Protein: CASSLGQVNGYTF. The full variable domain, rest sourced from reference TRBV11-2 and TRBJ1-2, is EAGVAQSPRYKIIEKRQSVAFWCNPISGHATLYWYQQILGQGPKLLIQFQNNGVVDDSQLPKDRFSAERLKGVDSTLKIQPAKLEDSAVYLCASSLGQVNGYTFGSGTRLTVV.